These 2 T cell receptor beta chains were sequenced from one sample in a study of patients and donors after allogeneic stem cell transplantation. Via MiXCR, TCRdb re-called the RT-PCR reads, giving one row per CDR3 protein. The data contain approximately 200,000 distinct CDR3 sequences, 40% to 45% of them singletons. Sequencing used blood, either unsorted or a sorted T cell fraction (not recorded which). These receptors were taken from a human donor who was either an allogeneic HSCT recipient or a stem cell or donor lymphocyte infusion donor (not recorded which). It is not recorded whose cells these are; they may come from a transplant donor.

This clonotype was found a few times. The chain uses TRBV28 and TRBJ2-7; 9 nucleotides match TRBD2. V was pared by 6 bases and J by 2 bases, with 5 bases of the junction left unmatched. The CDR3 is made up of 14 amino acids. The germline V gene has CDR1 MDHEN and CDR2 SYDVKM. The CDR3 bases are TGTGCCAGCAGAGGGGGACTAGCTACCTACGAGCAGTACTTC. It is translated as CASRGGLATYEQYF.

J is TRBJ2-5 and V is TRBV24-1; maybe TRBD2 (6 bases). Germline CDR1 reads KGHDR; CDR2 reads SFDVKD. This CDR3 is 15 amino acids long. Trimming removed 3 bases at V and 1 base at J, with 11 bases between. In nucleotides, the CDR3 is TGTGCCACCAGTGATCCATGGGACTCCCAAGAGACCCAGTACTTC. Protein sequence: CATSDPWDSQETQYF.